This is a list of T cell receptor beta chains from one sample in a study of blood T cell repertoires in COVID-19. TCRdb's copy holds only in-frame clones and misses some; the assay was immunoSEQ multiplex PCR. The sample records more than 200,000 clones, 80% to 85% being singletons. Specimen: peripheral blood. Source of these receptors: a man aged 35 to 55 with acute or convalescent COVID-19. CDR3s include the opening cysteine and the closing phenylalanine or tryptophan. A D gene is named only where the DNA matches it firmly. Not all rows give a size; the values are once, few, many and, for expanded clones, a class.

TRBD1	TRBJ2-7	once	TRBV5-6	CASSSGTGAYEQYF	TGTGCCAGCAGCTCCGGGACAGGGGCTTACGAGCAGTACTTC
TRBD1	TRBJ2-7	.	TRBV29-1	CSVAGTGGYEQYF	TGCAGCGTCGCCGGGACAGGGGGTTATGAGCAGTACTTC
.	TRBJ2-1	.	TRBV5-1	CASSRTLTALNEQFF	TGCGCCAGCAGCCGAACCCTAACCGCGCTCAATGAGCAGTTCTTC
TRBD2	TRBJ2-1	.	TRBV5-1	CASSFRTSAYNEQFF	TGCGCCAGCAGCTTCCGGACTAGCGCCTACAATGAGCAGTTCTTC
TRBD1	TRBJ1-2	.	TRBV27	CASSSTGGLVYGYTF	TGTGCCAGCAGCAGCACAGGGGGATTAGTCTATGGCTACACCTTC
TRBD2	TRBJ2-1	.	TRBV15	CATSRLRDYSSRNEQFF	TGTGCCACCAGCAGATTGCGGGACTATTCATCCCGGAATGAGCAGTTCTTC
TRBD1	TRBJ1-2	.	TRBV4-1	CASSQFSGQNYGYTF	TGCGCCAGCAGCCAGTTTTCGGGACAGAACTATGGCTACACCTTC
TRBD2	TRBJ2-5	.	TRBV6-2/TRBV6-3	CASSRMTSHLQETQYF	TGTGCCAGCAGTCGCATGACTAGCCACCTACAAGAGACCCAGTACTTC
.	TRBJ1-2	.	TRBV18	CASSEQTYGYTF	TGTGCCAGCTCAGAACAGACCTATGGCTACACCTTC
.	TRBJ2-5	.	TRBV11-2	CASSLNGPGAQYF	TGTGCCAGCAGCTTAAATGGCCCGGGAGCCCAGTACTTC
.	TRBJ2-7	.	TRBV12-3/TRBV12-4	CASSRQAYEQYF	TGTGCCAGCAGTCGACAGGCCTACGAGCAGTACTTC
.	TRBJ2-5	.	TRBV2	CASSVFRGRQETQYF	TGTGCCAGCAGTGTTTTCCGGGGGAGACAAGAGACCCAGTACTTC
.	TRBJ1-5	.	TRBV27	CAVGGNQPQHF	TGTGCCGTGGGGGGGAATCAGCCCCAGCATTTT
.	TRBJ1-1	.	TRBV7-2	CASSLRRGGNTEAFF	TGTGCCAGCAGCTTACGGAGGGGCGGGAACACTGAAGCTTTCTTT
.	TRBJ2-7	.	TRBV7-3	CASSLMEGSEQYF	TGTGCCAGCAGTCTTATGGAGGGCAGCGAGCAGTACTTC
TRBD2	TRBJ2-7	.	TRBV6-1	CASSASRIGTTLYEQYF	TGTGCCAGCAGTGCTTCAAGAATCGGGACTACCCTATACGAGCAGTACTTC
.	TRBJ2-1	once	TRBV18	CASSRTGLSSYNEQFF	TGTGCCAGCTCCCGCACAGGGCTGAGCTCCTACAATGAGCAGTTCTTC
TRBD1	TRBJ1-2	.	TRBV19	CATLRRDRVYGYTF	TGTGCCACCTTACGCCGGGACAGGGTCTATGGCTACACCTTC
TRBD1	TRBJ1-4	.	TRBV27	CASRRGQEKLFF	TGTGCCAGCAGGAGGGGGCAGGAAAAACTGTTTTTT
TRBD1	TRBJ1-2	few	TRBV28	CASNVGGSFGYTF	TGTGCCAGCAACGTAGGGGGCTCTTTTGGCTACACCTTC
TRBD2	TRBJ2-1	.	TRBV5-1	CASRQREFGEQFF	TGCGCCAGCAGACAGCGGGAGTTCGGTGAGCAGTTCTTC
.	TRBJ2-6	.	TRBV5-8	CASSLFQGTGANVLTF	TGTGCCAGCAGCTTGTTTCAGGGAACTGGGGCCAACGTCCTGACTTTC
.	TRBJ1-4	.	TRBV3-1/TRBV3-2	CASSQGSPGGEKLFF	TGTGCCAGCAGCCAAGGGTCCCCCGGAGGGGAAAAACTGTTTTTT
.	TRBJ1-5	.	TRBV30	CAWSVVVWQNNQPQHF	TGTGCCTGGAGTGTAGTGGTGTGGCAGAACAATCAGCCCCAGCATTTT
.	TRBJ1-2	.	TRBV9	CASSVGGGPPDGYTF	TGTGCCAGCAGCGTGGGCGGGGGGCCGCCTGATGGCTACACCTTC
.	TRBJ2-7	.	TRBV18	CASSPRPSDYEQYF	TGTGCCAGCTCACCACGCCCTAGCGACTACGAGCAGTACTTC
.	TRBJ1-4	.	TRBV7-2	CASSTRGRGEKLFF	TGTGCCAGCAGCACCAGGGGCAGGGGTGAAAAACTGTTTTTT
TRBD1	TRBJ2-3	.	TRBV10-2	CASSSPGQGASDTQYF	TGCGCCAGCAGTTCTCCGGGACAGGGGGCTTCAGATACGCAGTATTTT
TRBD1	TRBJ2-7	.	TRBV7-9	CASSNSGWGTGPGEQYF	TGTGCCAGCAGCAATTCTGGGTGGGGGACAGGGCCGGGTGAGCAGTACTTC
.	TRBJ1-6	few	TRBV21-1	CASRGYRSCNSPLHF	TGTGCCAGCAGAGGATACAGGTCCTGTAATTCACCCCTCCACTTT
TRBD2	TRBJ2-7	.	TRBV19	CASSISGRNSYEQYF	TGTGCCAGTAGTATTAGCGGGAGGAACTCCTACGAGCAGTACTTC
.	TRBJ2-7	.	TRBV5-5	CASSPTGTAVDEQYF	TGTGCCAGCAGCCCTACCGGGACTGCAGTTGACGAGCAGTACTTC
.	TRBJ2-7	.	TRBV5-4	CASSLSRLDEQYF	TGTGCCAGCAGCTTGTCCAGGCTCGACGAGCAGTACTTC
TRBD1	TRBJ1-2	once	TRBV28	CASIATGVLTNYGYTF	TGTGCCAGCATCGCGACAGGGGTCCTCACAAACTATGGCTACACCTTC
.	TRBJ1-1	.	TRBV5-1	CASSSTGNTEAFF	TGCGCCAGCAGCTCAACCGGGAACACTGAAGCTTTCTTT
.	TRBJ1-3	once	TRBV5-4	CASSLDLGRTGNTIYF	TGTGCCAGCAGCTTGGATCTGGGGCGGACTGGAAACACCATATATTTT
.	TRBJ1-1	.	TRBV7-2	CASSVTGQIEAFF	TGTGCCAGCAGCGTGACCGGACAAATTGAAGCTTTCTTT
.	TRBJ1-4	.	TRBV27	CASSLSGRAEKLFF	TGTGCCAGCAGTTTATCGGGCAGGGCAGAAAAACTGTTTTTT
.	TRBJ1-1	.	TRBV7-9	CASSSGHKNTEAFF	TGTGCCAGCAGCTCGGGACACAAGAACACTGAAGCTTTCTTT
TRBD2	TRBJ2-2	.	TRBV19	CASTRTSGSWVTGELFF	TGTGCCAGTACGAGGACTAGCGGGAGTTGGGTCACCGGGGAGCTGTTTTTT
.	TRBJ1-6	.	TRBV5-8	CASSSGHLSPLHF	TGTGCCAGCAGCTCGGGACACCTTTCACCCCTCCACTTT
TRBD1	TRBJ1-2	few	TRBV27	CASSPGQGERYGYTF	TGTGCCAGCAGTCCCGGACAGGGGGAAAGGTATGGCTACACCTTC